This T cell receptor (beta chain) emerged from a study of cytomegalovirus exposure and HLA in healthy donors. Overall study context: HLA-typed donors were the source of about 85 million unique TCRs held in an early data release.

The primer mix had 60 Vbeta and 13 Jbeta primers. TCRdb's copy holds only in-frame clones and misses some; the assay was immunoSEQ multiplex PCR. The data hold some 130,000 clones, with 80% observed a single time. Study results and limitations: Apart from CMV serostatus, no immune exposure information was available. Later analysis demonstrated an association between a missense DCLRE1C variant and TCR beta V- and J-gene trimming. More clonal expansion characterized HLA-associated TCR beta chains than equally common others in a later analysis.

Turning to this clone: Antigen unknown.

The germline CDR1 and CDR2 sequences are LGHNA and YNFKEQ. V lost 7 bases, J lost 5 bases, and 16 bases stayed unmatched. The CDR3 covers 18 residues. Sequencing was done on a sample of PBMCs. This sequence joins TRBV4-2 and TRBJ2-5; TRBD2 matches 13 bases. The receptor's source is a man under 40 in good health. CDR3: CASTRKIRTSGSGETQYF. The CDR3 DNA reads as TGTGCCAGCACCCGAAAGATCCGGACTAGCGGGAGTGGCGAGACCCAGTACTTC.